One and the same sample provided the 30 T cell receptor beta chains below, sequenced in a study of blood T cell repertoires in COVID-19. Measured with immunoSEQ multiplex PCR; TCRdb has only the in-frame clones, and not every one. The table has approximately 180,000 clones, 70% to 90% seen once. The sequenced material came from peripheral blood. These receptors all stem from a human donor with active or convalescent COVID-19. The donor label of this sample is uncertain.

The DNA for the CDR3 is TGTGCCAGCAGTGGGCAGGGGATCTATGGCTACACCTTC. The encoded protein is CASSGQGIYGYTF. The chain combines TRBV6-2 or TRBV6-3 with TRBJ1-2; weak D call: TRBD1 (6 bases). The CDR3 consists of 13 residues. CDR1 MNHEY and CDR2 SVGEGT come from the germline V gene. V was clipped by 5 bases and J by 4 bases, with 11 bases between them.

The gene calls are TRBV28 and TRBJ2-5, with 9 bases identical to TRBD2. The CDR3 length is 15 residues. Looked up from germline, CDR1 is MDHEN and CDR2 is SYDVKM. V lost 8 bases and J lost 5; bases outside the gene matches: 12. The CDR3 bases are TGTGCCAGCGGCGGCGGGGGGGCGGAGTGGGAGACCCAGTACTTC. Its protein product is CASGGGGAEWETQYF.

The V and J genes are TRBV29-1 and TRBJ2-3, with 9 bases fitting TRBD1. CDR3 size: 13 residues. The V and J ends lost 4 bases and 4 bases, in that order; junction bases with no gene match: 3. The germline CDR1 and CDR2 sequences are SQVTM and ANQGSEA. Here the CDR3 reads CSVGRQGADTQYF. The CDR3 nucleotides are TGCAGCGTTGGCCGACAGGGGGCAGATACGCAGTATTTT.

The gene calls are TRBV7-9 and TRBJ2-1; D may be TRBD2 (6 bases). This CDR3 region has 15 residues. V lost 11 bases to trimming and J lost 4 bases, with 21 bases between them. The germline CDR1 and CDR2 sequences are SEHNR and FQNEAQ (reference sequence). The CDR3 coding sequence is TGTGCCCTACAGAGTAGCTCGGAGGGGTACAATGAGCAGTTCTTC. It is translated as CALQSSSEGYNEQFF.

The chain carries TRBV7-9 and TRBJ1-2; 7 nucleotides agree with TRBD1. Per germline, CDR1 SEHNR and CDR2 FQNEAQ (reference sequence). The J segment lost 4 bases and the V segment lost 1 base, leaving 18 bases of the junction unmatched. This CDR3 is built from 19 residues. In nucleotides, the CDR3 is TGTGCCAGCAGCTTAGGACTCCTCCGCGGACAGGCCGCCTCCTATGGCTACACCTTC. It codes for CASSLGLLRGQAASYGYTF. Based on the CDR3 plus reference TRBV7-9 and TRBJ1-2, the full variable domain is DTGVSQNPRHKITKRGQNVTFRCDPISEHNRLYWYRQTLGQGPEFLTYFQNEAQLEKSRLLSDRFSAERPKGSFSTLEIQRTEQGDSAMYLCASSLGLLRGQAASYGYTFGSGTRLTVV.

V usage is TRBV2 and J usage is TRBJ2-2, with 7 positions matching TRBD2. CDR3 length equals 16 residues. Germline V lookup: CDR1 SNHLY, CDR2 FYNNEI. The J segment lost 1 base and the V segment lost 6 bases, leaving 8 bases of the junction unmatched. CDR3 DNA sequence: TGTGCCAGCAGACCCCGGGACTACCTGAACACCGGGGAGCTGTTTTTT. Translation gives CASRPRDYLNTGELFF.

In DNA, the CDR3 is TGTGCCAGCAGCGTAGCACTCTTAGGGGCAGGGGGCTTCTACAATGAGCAGTTCTTC. It is translated as CASSVALLGAGGFYNEQFF. This sequence joins TRBV9 and TRBJ2-1; 8 bases fit TRBD1. From germline, CDR1 is SGDLS and CDR2 YYNGEE. J was trimmed by 3 bases and V by 0 bases; bases with no gene match: 14. This CDR3 is 19 amino acids long.

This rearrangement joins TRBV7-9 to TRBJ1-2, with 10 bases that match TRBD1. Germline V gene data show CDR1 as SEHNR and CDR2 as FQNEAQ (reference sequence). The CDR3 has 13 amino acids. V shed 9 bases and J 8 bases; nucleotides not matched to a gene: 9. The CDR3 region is CASIRQGARGYTF. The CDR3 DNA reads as TGTGCCAGTATTAGACAGGGGGCGCGAGGCTACACCTTC.

As DNA, the CDR3 is TGCAGCGTTGGTGGACTAGCGGCCCGAGACGAGCAGTTCTTC. It is translated as CSVGGLAARDEQFF. This rearrangement joins TRBV29-1 to TRBJ2-1; 10 positions agree with TRBD2. Germline assignment: CDR1 SQVTM and CDR2 ANQGSEA. V was pared by 4 bases and J by 10 bases, with 10 bases of the junction left unmatched. This CDR3 spans 14 amino acids.

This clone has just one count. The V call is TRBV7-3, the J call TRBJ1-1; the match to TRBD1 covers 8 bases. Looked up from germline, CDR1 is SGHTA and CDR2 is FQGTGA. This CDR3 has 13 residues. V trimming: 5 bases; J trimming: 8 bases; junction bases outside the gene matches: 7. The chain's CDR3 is CASSPGQGMEAFF. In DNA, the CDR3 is TGTGCCAGCAGCCCCGGACAGGGAATGGAAGCTTTCTTT.

The DNA for the CDR3 is TGTGCCAGCAGCGTAGACCTAGCGGGAGGTTTTAGTGGGCAGTTCTTC. Amino acid sequence: CASSVDLAGGFSGQFF. The V call is TRBV9, the J call TRBJ2-1, with TRBD2 identical over 11 bases. Germline loops: CDR1 SGDLS, CDR2 YYNGEE. V lost 0 bases, J lost 12 bases, and 11 bases stayed unmatched. The CDR3 is made up of 16 amino acids.

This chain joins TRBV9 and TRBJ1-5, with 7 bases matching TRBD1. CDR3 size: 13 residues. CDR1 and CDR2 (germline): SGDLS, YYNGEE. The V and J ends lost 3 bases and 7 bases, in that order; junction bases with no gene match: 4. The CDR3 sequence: CASSDTGEQPQHF. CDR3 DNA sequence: TGTGCCAGCAGCGACACAGGGGAACAGCCCCAGCATTTT.

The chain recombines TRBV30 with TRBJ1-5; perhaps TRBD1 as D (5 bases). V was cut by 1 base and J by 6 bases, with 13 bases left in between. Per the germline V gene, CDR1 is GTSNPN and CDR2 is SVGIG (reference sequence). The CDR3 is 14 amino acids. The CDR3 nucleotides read TGTGCCTGGAGTGCGGGGGTCGGATCTCAGCCCCAGCATTTT. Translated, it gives CAWSAGVGSQPQHF.

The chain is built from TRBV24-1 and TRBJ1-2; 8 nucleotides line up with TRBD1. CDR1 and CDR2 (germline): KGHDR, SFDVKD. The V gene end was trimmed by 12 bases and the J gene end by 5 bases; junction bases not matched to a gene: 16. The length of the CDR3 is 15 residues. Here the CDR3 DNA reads TGTGCCGCACCGCCCCCGGGACAGGCTTGGTATGGCTACACCTTC. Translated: CAAPPPGQAWYGYTF.

CDR3: CASSPGRALSGNQPQHF. CDR3 sequence (DNA): TGTGCCAGTAGTCCCGGTCGGGCGCTAAGCGGGAATCAGCCCCAGCATTTT. J is TRBJ1-5 and V is TRBV19; D is undetermined. This CDR3 is 17 amino acids long. Trimming removed 5 bases at V and 4 bases at J, with 21 bases between. Germline CDR1 LNHDA, CDR2 SQIVND (reference sequence).

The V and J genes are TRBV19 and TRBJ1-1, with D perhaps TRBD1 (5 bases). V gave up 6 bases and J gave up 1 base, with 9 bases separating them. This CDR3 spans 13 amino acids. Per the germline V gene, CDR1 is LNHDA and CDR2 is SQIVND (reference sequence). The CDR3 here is CASSITGNTEAFF. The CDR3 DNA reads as TGTGCCAGTAGCATAACAGGGAACACTGAAGCTTTCTTT.

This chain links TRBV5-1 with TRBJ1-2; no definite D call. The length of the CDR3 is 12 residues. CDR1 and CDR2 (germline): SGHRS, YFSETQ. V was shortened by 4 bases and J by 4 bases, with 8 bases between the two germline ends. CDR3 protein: CASSRGSYGYTF. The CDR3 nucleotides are TGCGCCAGCAGCCGGGGTAGCTATGGCTACACCTTC.

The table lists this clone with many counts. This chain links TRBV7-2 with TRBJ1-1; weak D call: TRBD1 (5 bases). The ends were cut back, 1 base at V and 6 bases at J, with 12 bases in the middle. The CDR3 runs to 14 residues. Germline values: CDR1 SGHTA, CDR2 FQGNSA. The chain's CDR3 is CASSLGGGDSEAFF. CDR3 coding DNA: TGTGCCAGCAGCTTAGGTGGGGGGGATTCTGAAGCTTTCTTT.

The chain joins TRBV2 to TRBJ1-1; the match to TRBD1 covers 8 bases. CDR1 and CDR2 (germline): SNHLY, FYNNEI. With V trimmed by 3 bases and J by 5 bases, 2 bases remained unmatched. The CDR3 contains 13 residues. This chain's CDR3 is CASSDRGRTEAFF. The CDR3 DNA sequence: TGTGCCAGCAGTGACAGGGGGCGAACTGAAGCTTTCTTT.

CDR3 protein: CASTYLAGVDNEQFF. The CDR3, as DNA: TGTGCCAGCACCTATCTAGCGGGGGTGGACAATGAGCAGTTCTTC. V and J are TRBV6-5 and TRBJ2-1; 10 positions match TRBD2. The CDR3 is 15 amino acids. The V gene's germline CDR1 is MNHEY and CDR2 SVGAGI. Trimming at V came to 7 bases and at J to 5 bases, leaving 8 bases not matched to a gene.

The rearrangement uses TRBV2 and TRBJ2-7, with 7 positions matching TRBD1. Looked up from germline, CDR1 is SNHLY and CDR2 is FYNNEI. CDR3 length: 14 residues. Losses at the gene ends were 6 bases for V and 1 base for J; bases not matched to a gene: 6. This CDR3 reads CASRRPGQSYEQYF. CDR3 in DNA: TGTGCCAGCAGACGACCGGGACAGTCCTACGAGCAGTACTTC.

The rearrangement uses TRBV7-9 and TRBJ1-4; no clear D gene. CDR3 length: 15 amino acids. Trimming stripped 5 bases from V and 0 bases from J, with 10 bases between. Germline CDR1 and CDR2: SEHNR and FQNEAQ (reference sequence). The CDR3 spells CASSETRATNEKLFF. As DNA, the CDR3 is TGTGCCAGCAGCGAGACGAGGGCAACTAATGAAAAACTGTTTTTT.

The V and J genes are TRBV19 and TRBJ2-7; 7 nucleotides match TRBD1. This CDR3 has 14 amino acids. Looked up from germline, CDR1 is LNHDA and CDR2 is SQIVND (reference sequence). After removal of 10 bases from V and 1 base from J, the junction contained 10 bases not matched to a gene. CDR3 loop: CANNRDRRSYEQYF. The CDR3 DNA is TGTGCCAACAACCGGGACAGAAGATCCTACGAGCAGTACTTC.

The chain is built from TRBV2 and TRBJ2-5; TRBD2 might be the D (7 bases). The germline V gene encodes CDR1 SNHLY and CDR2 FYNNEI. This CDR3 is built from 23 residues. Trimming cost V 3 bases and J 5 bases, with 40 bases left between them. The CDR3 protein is CASSEGRGFGVAGKIEGTETQYF. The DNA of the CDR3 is TGTGCCAGCAGTGAGGGGAGGGGGTTCGGCGTCGCGGGAAAGATCGAAGGGACTGAGACCCAGTACTTC.

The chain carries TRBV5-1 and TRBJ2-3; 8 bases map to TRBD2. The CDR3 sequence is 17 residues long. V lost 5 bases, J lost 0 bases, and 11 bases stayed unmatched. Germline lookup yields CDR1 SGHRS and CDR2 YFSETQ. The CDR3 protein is CASRLRAGGQSTDTQYF. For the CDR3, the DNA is TGCGCCAGCAGATTAAGGGCGGGAGGTCAAAGCACAGATACGCAGTATTTT.

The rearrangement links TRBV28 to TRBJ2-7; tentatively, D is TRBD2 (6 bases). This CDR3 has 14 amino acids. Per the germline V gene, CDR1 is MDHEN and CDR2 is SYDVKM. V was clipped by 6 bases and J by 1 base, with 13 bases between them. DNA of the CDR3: TGTGCCAGCAGGAGGAGGGGCCATTCCTACGAGCAGTACTTC. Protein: CASRRRGHSYEQYF.

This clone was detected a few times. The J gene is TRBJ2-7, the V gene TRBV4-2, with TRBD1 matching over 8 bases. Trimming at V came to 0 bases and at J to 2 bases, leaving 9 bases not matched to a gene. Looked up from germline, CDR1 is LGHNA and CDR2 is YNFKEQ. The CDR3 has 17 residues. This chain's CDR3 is CASSQDYEDRVAYEQYF. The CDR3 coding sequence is TGTGCCAGCAGCCAAGATTATGAGGACAGGGTGGCCTACGAGCAGTACTTC.

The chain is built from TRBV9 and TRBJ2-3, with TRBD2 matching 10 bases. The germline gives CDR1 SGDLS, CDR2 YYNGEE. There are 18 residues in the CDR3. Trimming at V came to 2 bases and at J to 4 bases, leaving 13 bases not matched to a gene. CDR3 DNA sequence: TGTGCCAGCAGCGTGGGAGAGTTAGCGGGGGGTACCGCAGATACGCAGTATTTT. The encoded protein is CASSVGELAGGTADTQYF.

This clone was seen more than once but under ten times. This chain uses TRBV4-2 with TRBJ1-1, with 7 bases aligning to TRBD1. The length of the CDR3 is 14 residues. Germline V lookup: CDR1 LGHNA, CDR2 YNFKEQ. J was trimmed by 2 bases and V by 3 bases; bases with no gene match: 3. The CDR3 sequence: CASSHGTDNTEAFF. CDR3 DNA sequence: TGTGCCAGCAGCCACGGGACAGACAACACTGAAGCTTTCTTT.

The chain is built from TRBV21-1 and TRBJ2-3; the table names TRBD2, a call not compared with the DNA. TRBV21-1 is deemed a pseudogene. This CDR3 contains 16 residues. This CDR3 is CASSKQREGPTDTQYF. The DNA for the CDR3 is TGTGCCAGCAGCAAACAACGGGAGGGCCCGACAGATACGCAGTATTTT.